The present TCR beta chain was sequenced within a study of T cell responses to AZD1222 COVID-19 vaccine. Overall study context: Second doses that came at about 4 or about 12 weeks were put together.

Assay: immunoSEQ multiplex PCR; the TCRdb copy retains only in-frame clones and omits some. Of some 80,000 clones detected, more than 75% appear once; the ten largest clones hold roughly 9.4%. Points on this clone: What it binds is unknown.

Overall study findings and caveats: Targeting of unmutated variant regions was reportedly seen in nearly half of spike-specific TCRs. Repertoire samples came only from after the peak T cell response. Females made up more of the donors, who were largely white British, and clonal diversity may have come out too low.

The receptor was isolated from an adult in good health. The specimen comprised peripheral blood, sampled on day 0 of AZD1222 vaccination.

The chain's CDR3 is CATSRAYWGAGGVVELFF. The CDR3 nucleotides are TGTGCCACCAGCAGAGCCTATTGGGGAGCGGGGGGGGTCGTAGAGCTGTTTTTT. The gene calls are TRBV15 and TRBJ2-2; 10 bases fit TRBD2. Germline CDR1 and CDR2: LNHNV and YYDKDF (reference sequence). The CDR3 spans 18 residues. Trimming removed 1 base from V and 11 bases from J; junction bases left unmatched: 16.